The rows below give T cell receptor beta chains drawn from one sample of a study of Graves' ophthalmopathy and Graves' hyperthyroidism. TCRdb ran MiXCR on the multiplex PCR reads and lists one entry per CDR3 protein. This table has hundreds of thousands of distinct CDR3 sequences, around 42% appearing once. The sequenced sample was peripheral blood. Receptor source: an adult man with Graves' ophthalmopathy. CDR3s leave out the opening cysteine and the closing phenylalanine or tryptophan.

CDR3 protein: ASSQGYSGANVLT
V gene: TRBV14
J gene: TRBJ2-6

CDR3 protein: ASSETLH
V gene: TRBV9
J gene: TRBJ1-6

CDR3 protein: ASSLPSEGTGGYEQY
V gene: TRBV5-5
J gene: TRBJ2-7

CDR3 protein: ASSLWQGYSYEQY
V gene: TRBV7-9
J gene: TRBJ2-7

CDR3 protein: ASSLAVGYEQY
V gene: TRBV5-1
J gene: TRBJ2-7

CDR3 protein: ASSQGQGFSYEQY
V gene: TRBV12-3/TRBV12-4
J gene: TRBJ2-7

CDR3 protein: SDIQGRETQY
V gene: TRBV29-1
J gene: TRBJ2-5

CDR3 protein: ASSWGQGSTEAF
V gene: TRBV7-8
J gene: TRBJ1-1

CDR3 protein: SANGPLASNTGELF
V gene: TRBV20-1
J gene: TRBJ2-2

CDR3 protein: ASSATTSGRYEQY
V gene: TRBV10-2
J gene: TRBJ2-7

CDR3 protein: ASTATQDYGYT
V gene: TRBV18
J gene: TRBJ1-2

CDR3 protein: ATSRGSGGANVLT
V gene: TRBV15
J gene: TRBJ2-6

CDR3 protein: ASGDTGGETQY
V gene: TRBV10-2
J gene: TRBJ2-5

CDR3 protein: ASSGPRRGQTGELF
V gene: TRBV9
J gene: TRBJ2-2

CDR3 protein: ASSPRQGLYTEAF
V gene: TRBV7-2
J gene: TRBJ1-1

CDR3 protein: ASSESGMSGYSPLH
V gene: TRBV6-9
J gene: TRBJ1-6

CDR3 protein: ASSFLGYGELF
V gene: TRBV27
J gene: TRBJ2-2

CDR3 protein: ASSLVRKPYEQY
V gene: TRBV12-3/TRBV12-4
J gene: TRBJ2-7

CDR3 protein: AISYSGETQY
V gene: TRBV6-5
J gene: TRBJ2-5

CDR3 protein: AWSVGGGQPQH
V gene: TRBV30
J gene: TRBJ1-5

CDR3 protein: ASSLRETGYEQY
V gene: TRBV10-3
J gene: TRBJ2-7

CDR3 protein: ASSITGTTNTEAF
V gene: TRBV19
J gene: TRBJ1-1